The entry below describes one TCR beta chain. Followed longitudinally, the Seattle patients had been enrolled during active infection. These data come from a study of blood T cell repertoires in COVID-19. Turning to the study itself: T cells, B-cell-depleted T cells, or PBMCs provided the cDNA or gDNA that served as material.

Germline-derived CDR1 and CDR2 are SGHAT and FQNNGV. CDR3 length: 17 residues. The J segment lost 4 bases and the V segment lost 2 bases, leaving 6 bases of the junction unmatched. Per the original data handling: Estimates of nucleated cell counts were drawn from the amplification of reference gene primers. The assay was immunoSEQ multiplex PCR, and TCRdb's table has in-frame clones only and misses some. V, J and clone size derive from that table, while D and trimming were established from the DNA sequence. The data show around 130,000 clones, with roughly 89% seen just once and almost 9% held by the top ten.

Specimen: peripheral blood. This receptor was identified in a man aged 25 to 45 with COVID-19, enrolled during active disease. V gene TRBV11-2 combines with J gene TRBJ2-1; 12 bases map to TRBD1. This chain's CDR3 is CASSLSRDRGPYNEQFF. CDR3 nucleotide sequence: TGTGCCAGCAGCTTATCCAGGGACAGGGGGCCGTACAATGAGCAGTTCTTC.